This T cell receptor (beta chain) was documented in a study of T cell responses to AZD1222 COVID-19 vaccine. Study-level results: Among vaccine-associated CD4 TCRs, coverage spanned spike, with dominance at 160-218 and 743-854. Only 6 or 7 people who got AZD1222 tested seropositive at baseline. Females made up more of the donors, who were largely white British, and clonal diversity may have come out too low. The repertoires were collected only after the peak T cell response.

Germline assignment: CDR1 SGHRS and CDR2 YFSETQ. There are 15 residues in the CDR3. V lost 0 bases and J lost 0, with 9 bases in between. Produced via immunoSEQ multiplex PCR; TCRdb's table is partial and in-frame only. Of 65,000 to 85,000 clones listed, more than 75% are singletons. Comments on this clone: Its antigen is not known.

The receptor's source is an adult in good health. The sequencing here drew on peripheral blood, taken on day 0 of AZD1222 vaccination. This chain joins TRBV5-1 and TRBJ1-1; D gene unclear. The CDR3 is CASSLAPLMNTEAFF. CDR3 nucleotides: TGCGCCAGCAGCTTGGCTCCCCTAATGAACACTGAAGCTTTCTTT.